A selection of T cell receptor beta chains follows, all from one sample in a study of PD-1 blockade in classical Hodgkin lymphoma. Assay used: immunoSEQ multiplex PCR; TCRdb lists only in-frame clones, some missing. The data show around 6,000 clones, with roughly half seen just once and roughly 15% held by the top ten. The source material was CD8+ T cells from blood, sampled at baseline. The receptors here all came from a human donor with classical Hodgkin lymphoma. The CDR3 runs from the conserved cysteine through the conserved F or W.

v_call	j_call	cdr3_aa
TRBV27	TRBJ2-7	CASRLTSTRSYEQYF
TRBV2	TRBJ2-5	CASRGRDSVQETQYF
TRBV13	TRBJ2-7	CASSFQGSHEQYF
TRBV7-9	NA	CASSSRDRTYEQYF
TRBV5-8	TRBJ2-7	CASSSGLNEQYF
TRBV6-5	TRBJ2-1	CASSYGTRGDEQFF
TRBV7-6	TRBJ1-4	CASSPSSRVTTATNEKLFF
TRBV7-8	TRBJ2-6	CASSLVGANVLTF
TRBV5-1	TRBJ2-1	CASSLGTGAGDEQFF
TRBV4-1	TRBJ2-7	CASSQEGTGTYEQYF
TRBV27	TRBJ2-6	CASSLYPISGANVLTF
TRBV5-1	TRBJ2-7	CASPTYEQYF
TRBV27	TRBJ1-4	CASSPRAGSVATNEKLFF
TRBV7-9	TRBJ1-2	CASSPPTSVVSSLYGYTF
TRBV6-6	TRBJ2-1	CAAQLGQGYNEQFF
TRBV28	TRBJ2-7	CASSFGGDEQYF
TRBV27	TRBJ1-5	CASSLLDPGGSNQPQHF
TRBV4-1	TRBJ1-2	CASSRGQLYGYTF
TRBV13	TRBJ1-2	CASSPLGGLEEEWMAGYTF
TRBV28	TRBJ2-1	CASSQHSGLEQFF